These 2 T cell receptor beta chains were all obtained from the same sample, sequenced in a study of T cells in Graves' hyperthyroidism and ophthalmopathy. Regions amplified from RNA transcripts were the TCR beta CDR3 regions. The TCR CDR3 was amplified in a first-round RT-PCR using the HTBI primer set. One entry per CDR3 protein, called by TCRdb with MiXCR from the multiplex PCR reads. Among about 95,000 distinct CDR3 sequences listed, around 37% were seen once. Sample: peripheral blood or thyroid tissue (not recorded which). Receptors originate from a woman aged 25 to 45 with Graves' hyperthyroidism.

The DNA of the CDR3 is TGTGCCAGCAGCCGGACAGGGGCCGGGGAGCTGTTTTTT. It is translated as CASSRTGAGELFF. This chain links TRBV3-1 with TRBJ2-2, with 9 bases identical to TRBD1. With V trimmed by 4 bases and J by 6 bases, 0 bases remained unmatched. CDR1 and CDR2 from the germline V gene are LGHDT and YNNKEL (reference sequence). The CDR3 consists of 13 residues. The full variable domain, rest sourced from reference TRBV3-1 and TRBJ2-2, is DTAVSQTPKYLVTQMGNDKSIKCEQNLGHDTMYWYKQDSKKFLKIMFSYNNKELIINETVPNRFSPKSPDKAHLNLHINSLELGDSAVYFCASSRTGAGELFFGEGSRLTVL.

The chain links TRBV28 to TRBJ1-1; D gene uncertain. The CDR3 extends over 14 amino acids. Germline V CDR1 and CDR2: MDHEN, SYDVKM. With 3 bases removed from V and 4 bases from J, the gap between germline ends came to 12 bases. As DNA, the CDR3 is TGTGCCAGCAGTTTGTGGCAAATGAGCACTGAAGCTTTCTTT. This codes for CASSLWQMSTEAFF.